The clone carrying this TCR beta chain was picked up one time. Its antigen is undetermined. PCR was performed using 60 Vbeta and 13 Jbeta primers. Libraries were prepared by immunoSEQ multiplex PCR; TCRdb keeps only in-frame clonotypes and omits some of them. The sample shows approximately 190,000 clones, over 75% of them seen only once. This sample stems from a study of cytomegalovirus exposure and HLA in healthy donors. Regarding the study as a whole: Highest at DRB1 and lowest at HLA-C, TCR association rates differed among HLA loci in a later analysis. In a later analysis, a genetic analysis reported fewer productive-TCR N-insertions in an Asian-associated ancestry cluster than the cohort average.

This TCR came from a man in his forties in good health and CMV-seropositive. Sequencing was carried out using PBMCs.

The CDR3 loop reads CASSTQGYTEAFF. The CDR3, as DNA: TGTGCCAGCAGCACGCAGGGATACACTGAAGCTTTCTTT. The V gene is TRBV9, the J gene TRBJ1-1, with D possibly TRBD1 on 5 matching bases. Germline V lookup: CDR1 SGDLS, CDR2 YYNGEE. Trimming shortened V by 4 bases and J by 3 bases, and 10 bases separated the two germline ends. The CDR3 sequence is 13 residues long.